This T cell receptor beta chain emerged from a study of blood T cells in healthy people across ages. The CDR3 length is 14 residues. Between the trimmed V and J ends, which lost 4 bases and 0 bases, there was a span of 7 bases. CDR1 is GTSNPN, CDR2 SVGIG, per germline (reference sequence). This clonotype was counted only a few times. A sample-barcoded 5' primer and a J-beta primer mix were used in a second PCR of roughly 7 to 11 cycles. TCRdb reanalysed the 5' RACE reads using MiXCR and keeps one entry per CDR3 protein. The table includes roughly 800,000 distinct CDR3 sequences, around 24% detected once. Separately, the same data were catalogued under a study of T cells of mothers and their children.

Sequencing was carried out using blood. The chain joins TRBV30 to TRBJ2-6; D is uncertain. The sequence came from a boy between 10 and 17 years old in good health. The CDR3 region has the DNA TGTGCCTGGAATCTGCGCTCTGGGGCCAACGTCCTGACTTTC. Translating gives CAWNLRSGANVLTF.